This paragraph reports one TCR beta chain. This sample was taken from a study of technical replicates of blood from several donors. V dropped 2 bases and J dropped 7 bases, with 17 bases sitting between them. Germline V gives CDR1 SEHNR, CDR2 FQNEAQ (reference sequence). The CDR3 covers 15 residues. Repertoires were generated with immunoSEQ multiplex PCR, while TCRdb's copy carries only in-frame clones and drops some. The table has about 59,000 clones, 90% to 95% seen once; the top ten hold over 4%. This clonotype was sampled from a human donor in good health. Some clones in this sample may be carry-over from other donors' samples. Source material: PBMCs. The chain has TRBV7-9 and TRBJ1-2; D is undetermined. The CDR3 loop is CASSLLGAWLAGYTF. The CDR3 DNA is TGTGCCAGCAGCTTATTAGGAGCCTGGTTGGCTGGCTACACCTTC.